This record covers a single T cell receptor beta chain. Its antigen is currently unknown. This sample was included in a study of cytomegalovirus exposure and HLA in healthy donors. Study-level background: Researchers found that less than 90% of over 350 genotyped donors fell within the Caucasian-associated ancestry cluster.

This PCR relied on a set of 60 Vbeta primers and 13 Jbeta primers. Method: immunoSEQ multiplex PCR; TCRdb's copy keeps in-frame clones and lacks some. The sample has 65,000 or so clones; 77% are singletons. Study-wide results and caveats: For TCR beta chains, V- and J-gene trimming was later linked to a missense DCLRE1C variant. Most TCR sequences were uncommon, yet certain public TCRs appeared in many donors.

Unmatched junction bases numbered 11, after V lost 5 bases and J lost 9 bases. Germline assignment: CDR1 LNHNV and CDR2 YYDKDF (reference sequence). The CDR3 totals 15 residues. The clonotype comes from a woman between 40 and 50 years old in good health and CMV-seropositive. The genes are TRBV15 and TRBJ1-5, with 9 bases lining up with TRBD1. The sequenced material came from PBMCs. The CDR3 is CATSGDRARGAPQHF. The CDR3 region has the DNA TGTGCCACCAGCGGGGACAGGGCCCGCGGCGCGCCCCAGCATTTT.